The rows below give T cell receptor beta chains drawn from one sample of a study of T-cell memory formation after mild COVID-19. TCRdb passed the 5' RACE reads through MiXCR, listing each CDR3 protein once. Among about 110,000 distinct CDR3 sequences listed, approximately 14% were seen once. The sample consisted of PBMCs or a T cell subset sorted from them (not recorded which). The receptors stem from a man between 18 and 29 years old who had mild COVID-19 (a few samples of this study predate the infection). Cell type and time point are not known. Both conserved end residues are part of each CDR3. Each record gives: D gene, J gene, CDR3 length, V gene, clone size, CDR3 DNA, CDR3 protein. D genes are given only for firm matches. Clone size is not always given. Where it is, it says once, few, many or a class for expanded clones.

TRBD1 TRBJ1-4 14 TRBV15 NA TGTGCCACCAGCATGAGACAGGGCGCGTTAAAACTGTTTTTT CATSMRQGALKLFF
NA TRBJ1-1 16 TRBV27 few TGTGCCAGCAGCTTGACCTTCAGGGTAAGCGGGACTGAAGCTTTCTTT CASSLTFRVSGTEAFF
NA TRBJ1-1 14 TRBV12-3/TRBV12-4 few TGTGCCATCTTCCCAGGGAACATGAACACTGAAGCTTTCTTT CAIFPGNMNTEAFF
NA TRBJ1-4 15 TRBV7-2 NA TGTGCCAGCAGCTCAACGGCGTGGAGGGGTGAAAAACTGTTTTTT CASSSTAWRGEKLFF
NA TRBJ2-7 13 TRBV6-6 few TGTGCCAGCCTCAGGGGTCTCCTTTACGAGCAGTACTTC CASLRGLLYEQYF
TRBD1 TRBJ1-6 14 TRBV11-2 few TGTGCCAGCAGCCAAGGGACAGGGGGTTCACCCCTCCACTTT CASSQGTGGSPLHF
NA TRBJ2-3 14 TRBV12-3/TRBV12-4 NA TGTGCCAGCAGTCCTCCCACGGGCGCGTATACGCAGTATTTT CASSPPTGAYTQYF
NA TRBJ2-1 15 TRBV18 NA TGTGCCAGCTCACCAATAAGTACCAGGGTCGATGAGCAGTTCTTC CASSPISTRVDEQFF
NA TRBJ2-7 16 TRBV12-5 few TGTGCTAGTGGTTTGGCTCTGTGGGAGCGGACCTACGAGCAGTACTTC CASGLALWERTYEQYF
NA TRBJ1-5 16 TRBV20-1 many TGCAGTGCTAGAGACCTCACAGGGAATAGCAATCAGCCCCAGCATTTT CSARDLTGNSNQPQHF
NA TRBJ2-2 16 TRBV7-9 NA TGTGCCAGCAGCTTAGGCCCCTCTCTACGTGATTGGGAGCTGTTTTTT CASSLGPSLRDWELFF
NA TRBJ2-2 11 TRBV12-3/TRBV12-4 NA TGTGCCAGCAGCAGCACCGGGGAGCTGTTTTTT CASSSTGELFF
NA TRBJ1-1 12 TRBV5-4 NA TGTGCCAGCAGCTGGGGACCGAATGAAGCTTTCTTT CASSWGPNEAFF
TRBD1 TRBJ1-1 17 TRBV12-3/TRBV12-4 NA TGTGCCAGCAGTTTTATGGACAGGTACGACATGAACACTGAAGCTTTCTTT CASSFMDRYDMNTEAFF
NA TRBJ2-1 15 TRBV29-1 NA TGCAGCGTTGGCGAAGGGGCTCTTTCCTACAATGAGCAGTTCTTC CSVGEGALSYNEQFF
NA TRBJ2-1 13 TRBV4-1 NA TGCGCCAGCAGCCATAACTGGATCAATGAGCAGTTCTTC CASSHNWINEQFF
NA TRBJ1-1 14 TRBV2 NA TGTGCCAGCAGCCCCCCCCGAGTCATGTACGCAGCTTTCTTT CASSPPRVMYAAFF
TRBD1 TRBJ2-6 19 TRBV7-9 few TGTGCCAGCAGCAGTAACGGACAGGGGTTTACCTCTGGGGCCAACGTCCTGACTTTC CASSSNGQGFTSGANVLTF
TRBD2 TRBJ2-7 16 TRBV4-3 many TGCGCCAGCAGCCAAGAGACTAGCGAATACTCCGGCGAGCAGTACTTC CASSQETSEYSGEQYF
NA TRBJ2-1 12 TRBV11-1 few TGTGCCAGCAGCTTAGACAGAACCAATCAGTTCTTC CASSLDRTNQFF
NA TRBJ1-1 14 TRBV7-9 few TGTGCCAGCAGCTTAAGTGGTCAACCAAGAGAAGCTTTCTTT CASSLSGQPREAFF
TRBD2 TRBJ2-2 16 TRBV29-1 many TGCAGCGTTGAAGATGACCCTAGCGGCCCCCATCCAGGGCTGTTTTTT CSVEDDPSGPHPGLFF